This passage covers 2 T cell receptor beta chains from one sample sequenced in a study of Ad26.COV2.S vaccination and SARS-CoV-2 variants. TCRdb's table, derived via immunoSEQ multiplex PCR, lists solely in-frame clones and lacks some. In the table there are about 260,000 clones, 87% of which are singletons. Regarding treatment: some 20 received Ad26.COV2.S at low or high dose, single or two shots; roughly five received placebo; per-sample allocation not given. Each sample was drawn 63 days after the first injection (of vaccine or placebo). The sequencing here drew on peripheral blood, taken in a trial of Ad26.COV2.S vaccine versus placebo. The receptor source for this set is a person aged 18 to 65 who received the Ad26.COV2.S COVID-19 vaccine or a placebo.

Note on this clone: Germline is not matched at one junction end, which may reflect a read error. The chain couples TRBV7-7 to TRBJ2-5; 9 bases are shared with TRBD2. The CDR3 is 15 amino acids. CDR1 and CDR2 from the germline V gene are SSHAT and FNYEAQ (reference sequence). The CDR3 bases are TGTGCTAGCAGCTTAAATAGCGGGGGACAAGAGACCCAGTACTTC. Residues: CASSLNSGGQETQYF.

The chain joins TRBV3-1 (or the pseudogene TRBV3-2) to TRBJ2-5, with 15 positions matching TRBD2. The V and J ends lost 4 bases and 5 bases, in that order; junction bases with no gene match: 8. The germline V gene encodes CDR1 LGHDT and CDR2 YNNKEL (reference sequence). The CDR3 is 17 amino acids. The CDR3 DNA is TGTGCCAGCAGCCCACGGACTAGCGGGAGGGCCCTGGAGACCCAGTACTTC. Its protein is CASSPRTSGRALETQYF.